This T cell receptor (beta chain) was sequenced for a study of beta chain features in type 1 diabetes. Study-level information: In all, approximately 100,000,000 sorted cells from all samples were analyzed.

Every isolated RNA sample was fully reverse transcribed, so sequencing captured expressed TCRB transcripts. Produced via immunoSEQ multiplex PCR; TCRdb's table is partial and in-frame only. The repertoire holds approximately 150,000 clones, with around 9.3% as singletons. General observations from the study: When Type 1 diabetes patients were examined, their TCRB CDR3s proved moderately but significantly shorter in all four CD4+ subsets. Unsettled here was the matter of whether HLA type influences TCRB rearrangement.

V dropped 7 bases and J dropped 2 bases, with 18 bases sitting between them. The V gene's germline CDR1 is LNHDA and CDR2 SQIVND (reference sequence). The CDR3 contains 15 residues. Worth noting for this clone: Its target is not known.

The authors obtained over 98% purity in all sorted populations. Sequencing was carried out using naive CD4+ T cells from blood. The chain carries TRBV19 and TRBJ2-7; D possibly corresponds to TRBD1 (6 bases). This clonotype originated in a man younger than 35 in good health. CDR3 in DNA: TGTGCCAGTATGTTATCCCCGGGACAACCCTACGAGCAGTACTTC. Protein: CASMLSPGQPYEQYF.